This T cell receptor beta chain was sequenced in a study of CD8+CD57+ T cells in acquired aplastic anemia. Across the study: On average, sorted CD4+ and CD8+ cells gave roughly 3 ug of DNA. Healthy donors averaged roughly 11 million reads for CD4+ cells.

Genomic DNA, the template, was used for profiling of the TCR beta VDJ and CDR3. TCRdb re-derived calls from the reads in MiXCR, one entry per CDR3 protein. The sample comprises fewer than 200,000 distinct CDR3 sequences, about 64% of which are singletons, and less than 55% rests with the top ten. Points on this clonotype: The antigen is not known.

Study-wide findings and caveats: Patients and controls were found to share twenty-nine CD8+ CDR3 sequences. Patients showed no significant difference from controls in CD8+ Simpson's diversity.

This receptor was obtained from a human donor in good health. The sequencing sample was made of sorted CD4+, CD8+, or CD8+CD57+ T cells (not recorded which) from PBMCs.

CDR3 coding DNA: TGTGCCAGCAGCTTACTCAGCGGCACGGGTGAGCAGTATTTT. Its translation is CASSLLSGTGEQYF. This rearrangement joins TRBV7-3 to TRBJ2-3, with a possible D match to TRBD2 (5 bases). The germline V and J ends were trimmed by 2 bases and 11 bases, with 17 bases remaining between them. From germline, CDR1 is SGHTA and CDR2 FQGTGA. The CDR3 is 14 residues long.